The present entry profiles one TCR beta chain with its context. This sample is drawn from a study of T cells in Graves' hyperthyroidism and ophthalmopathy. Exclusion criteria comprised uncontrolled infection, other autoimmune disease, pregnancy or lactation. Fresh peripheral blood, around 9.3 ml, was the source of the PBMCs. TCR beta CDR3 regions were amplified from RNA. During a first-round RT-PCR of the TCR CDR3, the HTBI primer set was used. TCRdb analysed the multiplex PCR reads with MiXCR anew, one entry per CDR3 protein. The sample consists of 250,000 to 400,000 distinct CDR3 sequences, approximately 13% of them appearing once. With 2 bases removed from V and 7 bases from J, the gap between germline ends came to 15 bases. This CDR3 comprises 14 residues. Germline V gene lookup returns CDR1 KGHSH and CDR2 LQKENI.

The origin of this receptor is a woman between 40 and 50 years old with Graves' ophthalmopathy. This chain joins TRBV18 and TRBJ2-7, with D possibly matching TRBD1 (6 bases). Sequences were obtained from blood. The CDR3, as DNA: TGTGCCAGCTCACCAACAGGGAGACGCGGAGAGCAGTACTTC. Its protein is CASSPTGRRGEQYF.